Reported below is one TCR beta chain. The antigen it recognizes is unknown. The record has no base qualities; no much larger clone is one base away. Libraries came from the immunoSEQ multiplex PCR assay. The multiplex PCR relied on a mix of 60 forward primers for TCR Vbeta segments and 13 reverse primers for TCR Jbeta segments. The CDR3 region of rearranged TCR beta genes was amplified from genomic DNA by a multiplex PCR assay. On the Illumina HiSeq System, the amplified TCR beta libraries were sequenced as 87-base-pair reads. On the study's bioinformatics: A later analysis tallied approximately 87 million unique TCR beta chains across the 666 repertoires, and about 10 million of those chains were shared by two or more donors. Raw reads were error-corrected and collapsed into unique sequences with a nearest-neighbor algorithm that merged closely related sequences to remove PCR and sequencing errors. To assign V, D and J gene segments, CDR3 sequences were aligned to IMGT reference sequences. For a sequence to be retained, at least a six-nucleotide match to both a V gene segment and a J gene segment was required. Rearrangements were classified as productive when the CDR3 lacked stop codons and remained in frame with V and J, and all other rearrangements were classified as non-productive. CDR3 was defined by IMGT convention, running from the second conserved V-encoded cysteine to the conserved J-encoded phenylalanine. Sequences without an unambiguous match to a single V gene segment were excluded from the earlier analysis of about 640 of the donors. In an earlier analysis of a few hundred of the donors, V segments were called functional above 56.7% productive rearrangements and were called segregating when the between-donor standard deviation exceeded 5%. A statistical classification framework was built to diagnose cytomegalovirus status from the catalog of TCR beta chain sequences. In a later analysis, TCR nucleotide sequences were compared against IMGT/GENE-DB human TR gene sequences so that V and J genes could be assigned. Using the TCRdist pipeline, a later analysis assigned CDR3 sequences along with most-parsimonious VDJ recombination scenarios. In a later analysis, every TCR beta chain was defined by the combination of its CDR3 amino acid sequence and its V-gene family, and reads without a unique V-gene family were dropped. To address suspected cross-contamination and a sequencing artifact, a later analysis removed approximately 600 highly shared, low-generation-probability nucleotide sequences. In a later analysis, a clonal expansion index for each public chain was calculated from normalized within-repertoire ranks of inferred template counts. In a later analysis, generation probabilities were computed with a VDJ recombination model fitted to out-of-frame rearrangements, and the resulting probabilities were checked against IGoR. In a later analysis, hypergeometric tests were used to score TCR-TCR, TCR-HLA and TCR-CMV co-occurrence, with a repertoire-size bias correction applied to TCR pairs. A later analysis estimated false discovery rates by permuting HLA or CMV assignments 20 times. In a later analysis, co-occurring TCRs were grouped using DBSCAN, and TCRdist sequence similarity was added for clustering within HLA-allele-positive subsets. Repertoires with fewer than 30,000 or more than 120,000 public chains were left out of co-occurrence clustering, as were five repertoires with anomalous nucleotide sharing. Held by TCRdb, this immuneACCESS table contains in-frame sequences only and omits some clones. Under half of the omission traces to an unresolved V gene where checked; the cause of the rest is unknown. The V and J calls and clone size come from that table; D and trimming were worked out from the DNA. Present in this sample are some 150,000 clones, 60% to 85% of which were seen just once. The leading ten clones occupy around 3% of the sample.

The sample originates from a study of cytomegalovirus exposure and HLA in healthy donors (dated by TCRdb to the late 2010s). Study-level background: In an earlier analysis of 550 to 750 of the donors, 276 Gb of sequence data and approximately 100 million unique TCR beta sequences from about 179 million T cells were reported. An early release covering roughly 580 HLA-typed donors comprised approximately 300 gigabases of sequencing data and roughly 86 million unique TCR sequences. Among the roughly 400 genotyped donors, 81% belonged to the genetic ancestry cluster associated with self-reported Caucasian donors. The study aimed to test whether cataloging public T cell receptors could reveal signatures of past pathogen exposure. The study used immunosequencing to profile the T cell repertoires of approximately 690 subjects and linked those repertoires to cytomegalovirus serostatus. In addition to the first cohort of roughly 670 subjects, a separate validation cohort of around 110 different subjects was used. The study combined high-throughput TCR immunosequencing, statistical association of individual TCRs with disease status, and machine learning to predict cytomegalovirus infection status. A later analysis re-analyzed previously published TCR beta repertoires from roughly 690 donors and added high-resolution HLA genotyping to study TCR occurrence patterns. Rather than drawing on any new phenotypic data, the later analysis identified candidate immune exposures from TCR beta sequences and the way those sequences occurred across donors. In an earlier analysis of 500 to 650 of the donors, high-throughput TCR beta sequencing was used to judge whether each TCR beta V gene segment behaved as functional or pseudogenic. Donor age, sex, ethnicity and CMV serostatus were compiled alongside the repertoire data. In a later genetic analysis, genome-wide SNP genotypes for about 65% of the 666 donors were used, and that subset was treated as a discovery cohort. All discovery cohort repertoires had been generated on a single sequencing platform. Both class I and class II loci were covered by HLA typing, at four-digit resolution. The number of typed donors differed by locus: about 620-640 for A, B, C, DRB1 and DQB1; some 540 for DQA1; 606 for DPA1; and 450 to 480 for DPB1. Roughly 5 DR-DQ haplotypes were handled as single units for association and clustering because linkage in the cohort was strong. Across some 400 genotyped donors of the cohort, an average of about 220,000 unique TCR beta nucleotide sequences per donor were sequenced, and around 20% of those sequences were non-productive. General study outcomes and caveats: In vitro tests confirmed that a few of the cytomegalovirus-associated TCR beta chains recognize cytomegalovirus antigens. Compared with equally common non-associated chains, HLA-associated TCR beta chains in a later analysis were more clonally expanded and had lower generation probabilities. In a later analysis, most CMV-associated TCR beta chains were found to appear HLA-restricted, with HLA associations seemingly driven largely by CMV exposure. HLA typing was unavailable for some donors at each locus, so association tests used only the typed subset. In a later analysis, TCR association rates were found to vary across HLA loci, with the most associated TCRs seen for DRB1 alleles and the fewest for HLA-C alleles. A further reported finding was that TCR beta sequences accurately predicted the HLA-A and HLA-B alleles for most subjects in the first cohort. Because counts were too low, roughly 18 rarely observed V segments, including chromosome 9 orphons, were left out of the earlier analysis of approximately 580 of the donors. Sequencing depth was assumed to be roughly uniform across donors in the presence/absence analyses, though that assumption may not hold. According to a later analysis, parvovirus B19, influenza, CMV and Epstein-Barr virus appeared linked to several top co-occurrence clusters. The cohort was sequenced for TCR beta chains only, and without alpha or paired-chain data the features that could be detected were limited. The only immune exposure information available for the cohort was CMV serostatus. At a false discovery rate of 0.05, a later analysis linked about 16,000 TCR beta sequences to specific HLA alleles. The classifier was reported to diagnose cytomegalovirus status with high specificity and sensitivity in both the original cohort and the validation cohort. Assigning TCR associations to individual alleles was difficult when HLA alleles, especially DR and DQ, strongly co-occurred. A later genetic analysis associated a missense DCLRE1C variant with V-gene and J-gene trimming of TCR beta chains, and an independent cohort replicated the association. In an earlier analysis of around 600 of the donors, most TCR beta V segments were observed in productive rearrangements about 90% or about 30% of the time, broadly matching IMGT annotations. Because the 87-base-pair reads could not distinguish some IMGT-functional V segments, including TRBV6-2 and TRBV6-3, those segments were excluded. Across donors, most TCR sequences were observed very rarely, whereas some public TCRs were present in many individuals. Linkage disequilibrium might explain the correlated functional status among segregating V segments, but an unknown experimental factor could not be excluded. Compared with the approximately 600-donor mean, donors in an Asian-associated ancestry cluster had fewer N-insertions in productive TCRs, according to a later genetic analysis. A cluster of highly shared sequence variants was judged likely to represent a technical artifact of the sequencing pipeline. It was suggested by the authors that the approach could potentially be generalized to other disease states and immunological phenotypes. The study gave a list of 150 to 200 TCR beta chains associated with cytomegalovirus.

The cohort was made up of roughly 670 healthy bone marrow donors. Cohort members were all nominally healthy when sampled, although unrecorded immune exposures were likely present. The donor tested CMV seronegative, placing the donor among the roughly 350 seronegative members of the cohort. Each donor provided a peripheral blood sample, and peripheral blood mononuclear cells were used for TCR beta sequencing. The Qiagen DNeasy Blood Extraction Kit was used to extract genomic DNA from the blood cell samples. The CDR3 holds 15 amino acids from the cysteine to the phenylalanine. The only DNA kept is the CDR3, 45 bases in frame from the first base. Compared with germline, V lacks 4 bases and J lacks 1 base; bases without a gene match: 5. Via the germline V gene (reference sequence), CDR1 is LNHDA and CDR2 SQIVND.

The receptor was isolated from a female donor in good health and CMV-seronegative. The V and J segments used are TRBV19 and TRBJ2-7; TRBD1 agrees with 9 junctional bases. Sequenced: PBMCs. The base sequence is TGTGCCAGTAGTACGGACAGGGGTATATCCTACGAGCAGTACTTC. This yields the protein CASSTDRGISYEQYF. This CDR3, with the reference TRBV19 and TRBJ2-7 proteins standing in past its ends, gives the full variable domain DGGITQSPKYLFRKEGQNVTLSCEQNLNHDAMYWYRQDPGQGLRLIYYSQIVNDFQKGDIAEGYSVSREKKESFPLTVTSAQKNPTAFYLCASSTDRGISYEQYFGPGTRLTVT.